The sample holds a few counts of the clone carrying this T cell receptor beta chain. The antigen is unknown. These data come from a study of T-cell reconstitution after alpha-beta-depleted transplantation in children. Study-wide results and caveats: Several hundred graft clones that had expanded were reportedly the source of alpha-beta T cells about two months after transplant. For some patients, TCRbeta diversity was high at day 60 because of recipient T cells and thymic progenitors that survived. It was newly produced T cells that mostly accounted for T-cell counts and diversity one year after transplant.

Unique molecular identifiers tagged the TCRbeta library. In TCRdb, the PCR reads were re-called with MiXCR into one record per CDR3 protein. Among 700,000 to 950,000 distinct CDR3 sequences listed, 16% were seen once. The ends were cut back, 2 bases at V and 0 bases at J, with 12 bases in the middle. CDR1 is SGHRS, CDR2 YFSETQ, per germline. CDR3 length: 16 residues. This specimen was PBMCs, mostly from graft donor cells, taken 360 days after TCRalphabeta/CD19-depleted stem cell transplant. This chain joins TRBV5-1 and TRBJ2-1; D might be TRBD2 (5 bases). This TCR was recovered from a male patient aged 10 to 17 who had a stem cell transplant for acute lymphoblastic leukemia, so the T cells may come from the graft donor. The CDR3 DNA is TGCGCCAGCAGCTTCTATGGACTCACCTCCTACAATGAGCAGTTCTTC. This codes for CASSFYGLTSYNEQFF.